This T cell receptor (beta chain) appears in the sequencing data of a study of Graves' ophthalmopathy and Graves' hyperthyroidism. Study conclusions and caveats: Ophthalmopathy was separated from stable hyperthyroidism by a 13-signature model with 87.88% sensitivity and approximately 79% specificity.

This clonotype was observed many times. What it binds is not known. The TCR beta CDR3 regions underwent amplification from RNA transcripts. In the first round, RT-PCR was carried out with HTBI primers, and a multiplex PCR formed the second round. From the multiplex PCR reads, TCRdb called clonotypes with MiXCR, one entry per CDR3 protein. The repertoire holds a few hundred thousand distinct CDR3 sequences, with about a sixth as singletons. The V end was cut by 6 bases, the J end by 0 bases, with 15 bases between. The CDR3 contains 16 residues. The germline CDR1 and CDR2 sequences are MNHNS and SASEGT. In this cohort's terms, stable hyperthyroidism meant no ophthalmopathy by 18 months of follow-up. Additional autoimmune diseases, uncontrolled infections, pregnancy or lactation disqualified patients. What supplied the PBMCs was 7.5 to 10 ml of fresh peripheral blood.

The sample consisted of peripheral blood. The chain has TRBV6-1 and TRBJ1-3; tentatively, D is TRBD1 (6 bases). The receptor comes from an adult woman with stable Graves' hyperthyroidism. CDR3 sequence (DNA): TGTGCCAGCAGCGTCAAACAGGGTCTCTCTGGAAACACCATATATTTT. Protein sequence: CASSVKQGLSGNTIYF.